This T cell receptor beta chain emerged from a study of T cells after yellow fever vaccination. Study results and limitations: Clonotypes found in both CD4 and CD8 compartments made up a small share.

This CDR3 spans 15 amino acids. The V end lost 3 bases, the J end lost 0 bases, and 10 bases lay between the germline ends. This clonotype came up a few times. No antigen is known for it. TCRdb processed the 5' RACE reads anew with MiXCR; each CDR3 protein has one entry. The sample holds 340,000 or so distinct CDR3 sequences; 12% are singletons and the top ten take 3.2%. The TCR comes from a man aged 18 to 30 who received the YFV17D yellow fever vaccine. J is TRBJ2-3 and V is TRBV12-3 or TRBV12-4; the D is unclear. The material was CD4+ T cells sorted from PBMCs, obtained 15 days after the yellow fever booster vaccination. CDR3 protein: CASSLAVTSTDTQYF. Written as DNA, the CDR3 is TGTGCCAGCAGTTTGGCGGTCACTAGCACAGATACGCAGTATTTT.